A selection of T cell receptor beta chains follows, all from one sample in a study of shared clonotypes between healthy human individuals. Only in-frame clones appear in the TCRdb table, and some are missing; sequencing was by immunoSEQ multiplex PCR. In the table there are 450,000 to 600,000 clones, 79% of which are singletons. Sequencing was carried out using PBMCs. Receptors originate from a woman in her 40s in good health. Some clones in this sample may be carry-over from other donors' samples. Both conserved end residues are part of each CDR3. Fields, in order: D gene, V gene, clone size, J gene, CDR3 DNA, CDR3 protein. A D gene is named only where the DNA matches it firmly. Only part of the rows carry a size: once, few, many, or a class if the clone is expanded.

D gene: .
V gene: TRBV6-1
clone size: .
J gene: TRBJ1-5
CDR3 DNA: TGTGCCAGCAGTGAAGTTGTCGGAGATCAGCCCCAGCATTTT
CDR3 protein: CASSEVVGDQPQHF

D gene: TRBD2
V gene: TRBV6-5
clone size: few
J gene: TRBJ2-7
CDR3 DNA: TGTGCCAGCAGTTACTCAGGTACACTAGCGTCCTACGAGCAGTACTTC
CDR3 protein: CASSYSGTLASYEQYF

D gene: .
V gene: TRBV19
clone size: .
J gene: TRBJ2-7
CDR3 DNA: TGTGCCGGCAGCCCGGTGGCAGGGGTTGGCCACGAGCAGTACTTC
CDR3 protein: CAGSPVAGVGHEQYF

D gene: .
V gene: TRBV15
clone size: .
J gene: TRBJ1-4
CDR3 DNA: TGTGCCACCAGCAGGGGGGATACTAATGAAAAACTGTTTTTT
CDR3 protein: CATSRGDTNEKLFF

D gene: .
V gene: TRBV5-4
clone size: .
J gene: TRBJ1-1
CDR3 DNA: TGTGCCAGCAGCTTGGTCGCCAGACACACTGAAGCTTTCTTT
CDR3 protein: CASSLVARHTEAFF

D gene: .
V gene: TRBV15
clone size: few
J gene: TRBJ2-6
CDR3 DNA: TGTGCCACCAGCAGAGCTCCAGTCTCTGGGGCCAACGTCCTGACTTTC
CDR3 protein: CATSRAPVSGANVLTF

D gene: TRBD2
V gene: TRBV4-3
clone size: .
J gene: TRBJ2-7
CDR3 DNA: TGCGCCAGCAGCCTTCGAGCGGGGAGCTCCTACGAGCAGTACTTC
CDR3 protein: CASSLRAGSSYEQYF

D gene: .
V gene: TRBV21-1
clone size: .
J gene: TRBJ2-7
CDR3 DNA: TGTGCCAGCAGCAAAAGGCTCACAGAGCCCTACTCCTACGAGCAGTACTTC
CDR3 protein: CASSKRLTEPYSYEQYF

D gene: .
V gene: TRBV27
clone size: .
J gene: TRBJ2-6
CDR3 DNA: TGTGCCAGCACAAGTTATGCTGGGGCCAACGTCCTGACTTTC
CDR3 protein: CASTSYAGANVLTF

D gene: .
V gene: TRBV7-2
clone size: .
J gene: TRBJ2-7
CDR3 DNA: TGTGCCAGCAGCTTTCACTCGATAGGTTTCTACGAGCAGTACTTC
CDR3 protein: CASSFHSIGFYEQYF

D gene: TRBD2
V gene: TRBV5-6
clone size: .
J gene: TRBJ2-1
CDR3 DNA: TGTGCCAGCAGCCGCCTCCTAGCGGGAGGGTATGATGAGCAGTTCTTC
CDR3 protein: CASSRLLAGGYDEQFF

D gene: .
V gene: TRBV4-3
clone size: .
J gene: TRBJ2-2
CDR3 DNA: TGCGCCAGCAGCCAAGTCAATCCGGGACGGGCGAACACCGGGGAGCTGTTTTTT
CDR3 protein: CASSQVNPGRANTGELFF

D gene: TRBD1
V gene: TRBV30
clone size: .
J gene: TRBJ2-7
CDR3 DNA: TGTGCCGCCTCGGGACAGCCCTACGAGCAGTACTTC
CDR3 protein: CAASGQPYEQYF

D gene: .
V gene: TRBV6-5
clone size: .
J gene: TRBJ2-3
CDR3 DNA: TGTGCCAGCAGTTCGGGACCAGATACGCAGTATTTT
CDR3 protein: CASSSGPDTQYF

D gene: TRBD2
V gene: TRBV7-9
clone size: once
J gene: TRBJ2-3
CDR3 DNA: TGTGCCAGCAGCTTTAGCGGGAGGAACACAGATACGCAGTATTTT
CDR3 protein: CASSFSGRNTDTQYF

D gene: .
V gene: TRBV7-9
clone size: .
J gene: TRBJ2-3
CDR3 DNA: TGTGCCAGCAGCTTACTAGGGTCAGATACGCAGTATTTT
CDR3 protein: CASSLLGSDTQYF

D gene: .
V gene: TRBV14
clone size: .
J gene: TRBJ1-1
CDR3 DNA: TGTGCCAGCAGCCAAGATATCATGAACACTGAAGCTTTCTTT
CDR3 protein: CASSQDIMNTEAFF

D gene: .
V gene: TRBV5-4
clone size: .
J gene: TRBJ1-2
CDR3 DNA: TGTGCCAGCAGCAGCGATCCCTCCTATGGCTACACCTTC
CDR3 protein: CASSSDPSYGYTF

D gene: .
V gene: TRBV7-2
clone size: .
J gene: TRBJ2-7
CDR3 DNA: TGTGCCAGCAGCCCCTCGTCAGGGCCCTCCTACGAGCAGTACTTC
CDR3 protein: CASSPSSGPSYEQYF

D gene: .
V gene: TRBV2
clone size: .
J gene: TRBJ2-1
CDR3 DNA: TGTGCCAGCAGGGATTCTAGAAAGCAGTTCTTC
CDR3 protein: CASRDSRKQFF

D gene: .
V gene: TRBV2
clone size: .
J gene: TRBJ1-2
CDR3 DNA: TGTGCCAGCACCTCGAAAAGCCATGGCTACACCTTC
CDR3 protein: CASTSKSHGYTF

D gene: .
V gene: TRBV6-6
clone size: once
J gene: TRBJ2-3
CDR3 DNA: TGTGCCAGCAGTTACTCATCTAGCGACACAGATACGCAGTATTTT
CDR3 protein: CASSYSSSDTDTQYF

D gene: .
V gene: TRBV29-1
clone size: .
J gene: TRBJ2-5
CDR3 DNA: TGCAGCGGGGGGGGCGGTGCCAAAGAGACCCAGTACTTC
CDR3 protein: CSGGGGAKETQYF

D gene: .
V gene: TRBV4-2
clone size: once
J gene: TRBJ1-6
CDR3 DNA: TGTGCCAGCAGCCTCCTGGAGGAGAATTCACCCCTCCACTTT
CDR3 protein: CASSLLEENSPLHF

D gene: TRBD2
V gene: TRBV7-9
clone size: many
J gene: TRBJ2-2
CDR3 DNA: TGTGCCAGCAGCTTGACTAGCGCGAACACCGGGGAGCTGTTTTTT
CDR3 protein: CASSLTSANTGELFF

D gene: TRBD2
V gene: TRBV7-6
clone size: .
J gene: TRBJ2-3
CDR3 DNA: TGTGCCAGCAGCTTAGCGGGGAGTAGCGGGAGATCGACAGATACGCAGTATTTT
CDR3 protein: CASSLAGSSGRSTDTQYF

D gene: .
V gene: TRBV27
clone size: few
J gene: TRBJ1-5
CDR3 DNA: TGTGCCAGCAGTTTATTGGCGATGCCCAATCAGCCCCAGCATTTT
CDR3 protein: CASSLLAMPNQPQHF

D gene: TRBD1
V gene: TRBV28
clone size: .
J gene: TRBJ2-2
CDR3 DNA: TGTGCCAGCAGCTCACCTTCGACAGGGAATGGCGGGGAGCTGTTTTTT
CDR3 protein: CASSSPSTGNGGELFF

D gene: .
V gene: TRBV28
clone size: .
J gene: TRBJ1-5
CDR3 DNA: TGTGCCAGCAGTGAGCCAGGAGCCAATCAGCCCCAGCATTTT
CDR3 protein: CASSEPGANQPQHF

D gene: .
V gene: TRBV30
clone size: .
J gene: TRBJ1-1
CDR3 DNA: TGTGCCTGGAGTGGATGGAGTTTGGGCATGAACACTGAAGCTTTCTTT
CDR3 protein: CAWSGWSLGMNTEAFF

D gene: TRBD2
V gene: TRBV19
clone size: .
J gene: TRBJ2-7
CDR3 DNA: TGTGCCAGTACCAGAAGCGGGATTTTCTCCGAGCAGTACTTC
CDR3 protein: CASTRSGIFSEQYF

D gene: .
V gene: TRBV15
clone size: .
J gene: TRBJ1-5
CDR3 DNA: TGTGCCACCAGCAGAGATGTAATAGGTGACTATCAGCCCCAGCATTTT
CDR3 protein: CATSRDVIGDYQPQHF

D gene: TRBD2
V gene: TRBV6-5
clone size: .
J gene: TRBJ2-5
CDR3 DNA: TGTGCCAGCAGTTACTCTCGCGGGAGGATGGAGACCCAGTACTTC
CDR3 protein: CASSYSRGRMETQYF

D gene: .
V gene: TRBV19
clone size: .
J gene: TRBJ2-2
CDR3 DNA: TGTGCCAGTAGTACCTCCCTGAACACCGGGGAGCTGTTTTTT
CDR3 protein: CASSTSLNTGELFF

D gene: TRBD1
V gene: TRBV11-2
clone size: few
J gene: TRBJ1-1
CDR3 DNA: TGTGCCAGCAGCTTGTCGGTCCCGTGGGGGACAGTAAAGAACACTGAAGCTTTCTTT
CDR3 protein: CASSLSVPWGTVKNTEAFF

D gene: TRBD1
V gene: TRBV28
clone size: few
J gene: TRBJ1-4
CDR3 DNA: TGTGCCAGCAGGGACAGGGCGAATGAAAAACTGTTTTTT
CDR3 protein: CASRDRANEKLFF

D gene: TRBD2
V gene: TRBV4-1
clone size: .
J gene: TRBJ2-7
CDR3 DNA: TGCGCCAGCAGCCAGGGACTAGCGGGAGCGAGGAGCTCCTACGAGCAGTACTTC
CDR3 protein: CASSQGLAGARSSYEQYF

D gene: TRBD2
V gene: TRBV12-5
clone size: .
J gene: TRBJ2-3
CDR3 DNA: TGTGCTAGTGGTTTGGTCGAACTAGCGGGCAGCACAGATACGCAGTATTTT
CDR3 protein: CASGLVELAGSTDTQYF

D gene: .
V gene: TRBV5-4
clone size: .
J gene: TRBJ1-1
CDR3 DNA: TGTGCCAGCAGCTTCCTAGACAGGTCCTACTTGAACACTGAAGCTTTCTTT
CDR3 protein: CASSFLDRSYLNTEAFF

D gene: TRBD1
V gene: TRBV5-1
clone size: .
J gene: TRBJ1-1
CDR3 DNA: TGCGCCAGCAGCATCATACCACAGGGGGGCTCTGAAGCTTTCTTT
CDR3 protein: CASSIIPQGGSEAFF